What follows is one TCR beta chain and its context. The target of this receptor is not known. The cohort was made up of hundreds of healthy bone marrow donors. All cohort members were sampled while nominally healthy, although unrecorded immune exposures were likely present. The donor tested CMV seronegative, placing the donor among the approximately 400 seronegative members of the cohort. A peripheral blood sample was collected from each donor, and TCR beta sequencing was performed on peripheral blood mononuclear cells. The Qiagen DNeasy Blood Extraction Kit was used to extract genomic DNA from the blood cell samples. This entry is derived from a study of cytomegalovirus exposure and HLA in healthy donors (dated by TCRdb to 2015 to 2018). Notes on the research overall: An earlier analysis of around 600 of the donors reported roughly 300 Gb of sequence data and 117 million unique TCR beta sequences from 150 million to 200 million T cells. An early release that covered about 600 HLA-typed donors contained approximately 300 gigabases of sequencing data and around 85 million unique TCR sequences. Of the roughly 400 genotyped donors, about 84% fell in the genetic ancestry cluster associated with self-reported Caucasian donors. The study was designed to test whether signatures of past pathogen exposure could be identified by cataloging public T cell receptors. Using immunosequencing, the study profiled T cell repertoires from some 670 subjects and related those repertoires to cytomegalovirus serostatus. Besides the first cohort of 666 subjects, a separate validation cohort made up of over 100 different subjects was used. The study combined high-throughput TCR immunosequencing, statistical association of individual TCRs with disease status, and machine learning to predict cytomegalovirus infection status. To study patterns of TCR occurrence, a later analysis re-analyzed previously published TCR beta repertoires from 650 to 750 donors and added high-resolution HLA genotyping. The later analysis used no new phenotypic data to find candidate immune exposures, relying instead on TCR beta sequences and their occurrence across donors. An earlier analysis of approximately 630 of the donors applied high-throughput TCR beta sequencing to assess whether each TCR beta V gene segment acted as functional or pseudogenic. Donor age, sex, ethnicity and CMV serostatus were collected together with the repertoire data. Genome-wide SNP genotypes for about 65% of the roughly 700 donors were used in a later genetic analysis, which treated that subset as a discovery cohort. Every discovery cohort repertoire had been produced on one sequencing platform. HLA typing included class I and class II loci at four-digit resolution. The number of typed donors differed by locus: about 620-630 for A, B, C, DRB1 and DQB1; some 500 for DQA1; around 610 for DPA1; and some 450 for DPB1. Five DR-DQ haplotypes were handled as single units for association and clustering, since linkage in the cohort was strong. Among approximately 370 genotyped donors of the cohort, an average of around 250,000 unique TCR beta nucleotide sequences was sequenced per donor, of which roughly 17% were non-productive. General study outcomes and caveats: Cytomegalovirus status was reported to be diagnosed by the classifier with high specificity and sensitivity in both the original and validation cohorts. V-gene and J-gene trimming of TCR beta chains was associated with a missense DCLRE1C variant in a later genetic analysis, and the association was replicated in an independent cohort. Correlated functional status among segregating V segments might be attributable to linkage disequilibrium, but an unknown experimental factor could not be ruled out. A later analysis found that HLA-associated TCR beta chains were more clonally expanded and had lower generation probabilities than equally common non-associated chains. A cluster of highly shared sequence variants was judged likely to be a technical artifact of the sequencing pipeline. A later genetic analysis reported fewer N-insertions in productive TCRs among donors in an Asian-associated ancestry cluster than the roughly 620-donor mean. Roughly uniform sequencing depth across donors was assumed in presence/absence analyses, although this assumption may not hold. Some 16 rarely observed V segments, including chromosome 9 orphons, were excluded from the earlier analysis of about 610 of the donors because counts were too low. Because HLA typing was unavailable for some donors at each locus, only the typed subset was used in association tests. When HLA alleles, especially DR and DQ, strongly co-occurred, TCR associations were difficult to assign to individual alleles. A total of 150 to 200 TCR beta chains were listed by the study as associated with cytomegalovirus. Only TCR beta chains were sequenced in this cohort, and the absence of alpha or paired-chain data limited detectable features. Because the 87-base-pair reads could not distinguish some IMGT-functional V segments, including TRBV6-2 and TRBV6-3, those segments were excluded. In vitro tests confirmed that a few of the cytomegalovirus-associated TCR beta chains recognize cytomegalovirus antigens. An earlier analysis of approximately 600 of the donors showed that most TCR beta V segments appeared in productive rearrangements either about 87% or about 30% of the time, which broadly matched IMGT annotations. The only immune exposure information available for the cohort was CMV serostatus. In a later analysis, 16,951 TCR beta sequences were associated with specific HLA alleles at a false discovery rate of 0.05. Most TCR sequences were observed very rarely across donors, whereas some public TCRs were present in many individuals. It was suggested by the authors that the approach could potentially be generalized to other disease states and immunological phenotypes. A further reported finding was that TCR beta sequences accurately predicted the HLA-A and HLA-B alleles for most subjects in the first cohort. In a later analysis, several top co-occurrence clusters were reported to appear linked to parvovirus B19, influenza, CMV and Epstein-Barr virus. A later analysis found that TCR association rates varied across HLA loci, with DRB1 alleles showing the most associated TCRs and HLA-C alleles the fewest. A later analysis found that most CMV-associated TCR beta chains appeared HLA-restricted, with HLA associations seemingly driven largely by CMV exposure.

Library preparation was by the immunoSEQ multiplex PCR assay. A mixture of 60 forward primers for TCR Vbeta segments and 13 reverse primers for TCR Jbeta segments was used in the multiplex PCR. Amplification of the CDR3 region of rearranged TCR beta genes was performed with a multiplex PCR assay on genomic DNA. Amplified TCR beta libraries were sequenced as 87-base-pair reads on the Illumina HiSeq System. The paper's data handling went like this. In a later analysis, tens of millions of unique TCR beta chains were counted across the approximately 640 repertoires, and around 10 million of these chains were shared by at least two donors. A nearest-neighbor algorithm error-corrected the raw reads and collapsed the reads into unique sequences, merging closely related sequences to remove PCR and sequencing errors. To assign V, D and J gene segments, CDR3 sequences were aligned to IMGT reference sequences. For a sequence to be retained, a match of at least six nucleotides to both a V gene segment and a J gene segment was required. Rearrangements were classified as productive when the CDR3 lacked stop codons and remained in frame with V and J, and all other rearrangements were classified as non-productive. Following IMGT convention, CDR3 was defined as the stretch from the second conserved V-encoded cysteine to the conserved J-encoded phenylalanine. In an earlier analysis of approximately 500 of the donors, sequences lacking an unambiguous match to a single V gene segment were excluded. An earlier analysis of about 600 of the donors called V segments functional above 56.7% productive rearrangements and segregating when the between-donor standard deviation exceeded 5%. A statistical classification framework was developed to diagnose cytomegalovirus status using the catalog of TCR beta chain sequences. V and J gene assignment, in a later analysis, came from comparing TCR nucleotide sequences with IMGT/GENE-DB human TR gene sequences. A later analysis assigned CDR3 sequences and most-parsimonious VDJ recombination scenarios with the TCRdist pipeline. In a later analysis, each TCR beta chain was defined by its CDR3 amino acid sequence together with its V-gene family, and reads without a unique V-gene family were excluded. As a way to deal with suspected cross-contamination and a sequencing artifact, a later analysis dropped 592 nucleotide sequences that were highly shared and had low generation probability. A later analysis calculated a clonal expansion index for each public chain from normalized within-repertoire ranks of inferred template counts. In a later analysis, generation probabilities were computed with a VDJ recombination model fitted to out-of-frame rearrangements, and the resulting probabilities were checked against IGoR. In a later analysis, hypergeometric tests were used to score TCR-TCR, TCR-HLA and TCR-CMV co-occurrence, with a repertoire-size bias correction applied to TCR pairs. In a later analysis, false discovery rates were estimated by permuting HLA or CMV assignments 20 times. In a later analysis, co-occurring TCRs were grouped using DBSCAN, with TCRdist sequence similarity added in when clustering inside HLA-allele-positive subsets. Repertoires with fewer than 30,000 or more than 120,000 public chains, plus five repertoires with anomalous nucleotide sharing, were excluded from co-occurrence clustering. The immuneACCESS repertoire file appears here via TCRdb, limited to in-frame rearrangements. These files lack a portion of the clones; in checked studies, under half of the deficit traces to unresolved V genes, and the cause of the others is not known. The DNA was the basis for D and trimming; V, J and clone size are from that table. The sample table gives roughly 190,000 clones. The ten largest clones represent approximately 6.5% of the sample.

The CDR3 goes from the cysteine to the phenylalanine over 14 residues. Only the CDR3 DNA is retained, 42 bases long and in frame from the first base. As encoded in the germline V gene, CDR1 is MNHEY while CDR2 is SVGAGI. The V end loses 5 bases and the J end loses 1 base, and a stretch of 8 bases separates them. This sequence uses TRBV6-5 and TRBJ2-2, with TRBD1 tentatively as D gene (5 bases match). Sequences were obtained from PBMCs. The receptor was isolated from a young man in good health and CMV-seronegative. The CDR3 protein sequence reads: CASSPGQNTGELFF. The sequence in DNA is TGTGCCAGCAGTCCCGGACAGAACACCGGGGAGCTGTTTTTT.